The rows below give T cell receptor beta chains drawn from one sample of a study of T-cell memory formation after mild COVID-19. From the 5' RACE reads, TCRdb called clonotypes with MiXCR, one entry per CDR3 protein. The sample has approximately 40,000 distinct CDR3 sequences; 11% are singletons. The sequencing input was PBMCs or a T cell subset sorted from them (not recorded which). These receptors all come from a man between 18 and 29 years old who had mild COVID-19 (a few samples of this study predate the infection). Cell type and time point are not known. CDR3s include the opening cysteine and the closing phenylalanine or tryptophan. Each record gives: V gene, J gene, clone size, D gene, CDR3 DNA, CDR3 protein. The D gene is left open where the match is weak. Clone size is shown for a subset of rows, as once, few, many or a class of expanded clone.

v_call: TRBV4-3; j_call: TRBJ1-1; clone_size: NA; d_call: TRBD1; cdr3_nt: TGCGCCAGCAGCCAAGAATGGATCAGGGGGAGGATAATGAACACTGAAGCTTTCTTT; cdr3_aa: CASSQEWIRGRIMNTEAFF
v_call: TRBV30; j_call: TRBJ1-5; clone_size: many; d_call: TRBD1; cdr3_nt: TGTGCCTGGAGTGTCAAAAGGGACAGTCAGCCCCAGCATTTT; cdr3_aa: CAWSVKRDSQPQHF
v_call: TRBV4-1; j_call: TRBJ1-5; clone_size: many; d_call: NA; cdr3_nt: TGCGCCAGCAGCCAAGATTTAAGGGGGGGTGTGCGGCCCCAGCATTTT; cdr3_aa: CASSQDLRGGVRPQHF
v_call: TRBV15; j_call: TRBJ1-2; clone_size: few; d_call: NA; cdr3_nt: TGTGCCACCAGCACACGTTCATATGGCTACACCTTC; cdr3_aa: CATSTRSYGYTF
v_call: TRBV11-1; j_call: TRBJ2-1; clone_size: many; d_call: NA; cdr3_nt: TGTGCCAGCAGCCGAGGAGACAATGAGCAGTTCTTC; cdr3_aa: CASSRGDNEQFF
v_call: TRBV2; j_call: TRBJ2-2; clone_size: many; d_call: NA; cdr3_nt: TGTGCCAGAGCCGGGGGTGGCACCGGGGAGCTGTTTTTT; cdr3_aa: CARAGGGTGELFF
v_call: TRBV10-3; j_call: TRBJ2-3; clone_size: NA; d_call: TRBD2; cdr3_nt: TGTGCCATCAGGCCGGGACTAGCGGGGACAATCACAGATACGCAGTATTTT; cdr3_aa: CAIRPGLAGTITDTQYF
v_call: TRBV7-7; j_call: TRBJ1-4; clone_size: many; d_call: NA; cdr3_nt: TGTGCTAGCAGCTTAGGTCCGGGGGCGAGTAATGAAAAACTGTTTTTT; cdr3_aa: CASSLGPGASNEKLFF
v_call: TRBV9; j_call: TRBJ2-2; clone_size: many; d_call: NA; cdr3_nt: TGTGCCAGCAGAAGTTCAGGGGTGGGGACCGGGGAGCTGTTTTTT; cdr3_aa: CASRSSGVGTGELFF
v_call: TRBV7-2; j_call: TRBJ2-1; clone_size: many; d_call: TRBD2; cdr3_nt: TGTGCCAGCAGCTTATCGGGGGGGAACCTCTACAATGAGCAGTTCTTC; cdr3_aa: CASSLSGGNLYNEQFF
v_call: TRBV27; j_call: TRBJ1-1; clone_size: many; d_call: NA; cdr3_nt: TGTGCCAGCAGTTTACTCCAGGGCGGAACTGAAGCTTTCTTT; cdr3_aa: CASSLLQGGTEAFF
v_call: TRBV4-3; j_call: TRBJ2-1; clone_size: many; d_call: NA; cdr3_nt: TGCGCCAGCAGCCAAGATCATGCGTGGGGAGGAACCCATGAGCAGTTCTTC; cdr3_aa: CASSQDHAWGGTHEQFF